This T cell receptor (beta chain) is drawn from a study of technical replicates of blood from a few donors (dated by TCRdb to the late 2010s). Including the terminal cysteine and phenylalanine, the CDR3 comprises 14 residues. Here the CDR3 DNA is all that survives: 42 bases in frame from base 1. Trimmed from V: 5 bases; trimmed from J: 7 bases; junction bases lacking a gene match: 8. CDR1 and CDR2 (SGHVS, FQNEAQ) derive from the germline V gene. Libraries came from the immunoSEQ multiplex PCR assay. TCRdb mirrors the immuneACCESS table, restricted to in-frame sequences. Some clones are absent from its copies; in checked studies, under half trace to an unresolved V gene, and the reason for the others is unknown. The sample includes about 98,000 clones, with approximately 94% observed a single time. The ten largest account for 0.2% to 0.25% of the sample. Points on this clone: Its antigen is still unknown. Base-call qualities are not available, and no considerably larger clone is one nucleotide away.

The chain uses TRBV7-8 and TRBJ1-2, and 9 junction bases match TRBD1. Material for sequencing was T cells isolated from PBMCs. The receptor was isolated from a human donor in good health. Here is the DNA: TGTGCCAGCAGCCCGACTCGGACAGGGGCTGGCTACACCTTC. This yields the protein CASSPTRTGAGYTF.